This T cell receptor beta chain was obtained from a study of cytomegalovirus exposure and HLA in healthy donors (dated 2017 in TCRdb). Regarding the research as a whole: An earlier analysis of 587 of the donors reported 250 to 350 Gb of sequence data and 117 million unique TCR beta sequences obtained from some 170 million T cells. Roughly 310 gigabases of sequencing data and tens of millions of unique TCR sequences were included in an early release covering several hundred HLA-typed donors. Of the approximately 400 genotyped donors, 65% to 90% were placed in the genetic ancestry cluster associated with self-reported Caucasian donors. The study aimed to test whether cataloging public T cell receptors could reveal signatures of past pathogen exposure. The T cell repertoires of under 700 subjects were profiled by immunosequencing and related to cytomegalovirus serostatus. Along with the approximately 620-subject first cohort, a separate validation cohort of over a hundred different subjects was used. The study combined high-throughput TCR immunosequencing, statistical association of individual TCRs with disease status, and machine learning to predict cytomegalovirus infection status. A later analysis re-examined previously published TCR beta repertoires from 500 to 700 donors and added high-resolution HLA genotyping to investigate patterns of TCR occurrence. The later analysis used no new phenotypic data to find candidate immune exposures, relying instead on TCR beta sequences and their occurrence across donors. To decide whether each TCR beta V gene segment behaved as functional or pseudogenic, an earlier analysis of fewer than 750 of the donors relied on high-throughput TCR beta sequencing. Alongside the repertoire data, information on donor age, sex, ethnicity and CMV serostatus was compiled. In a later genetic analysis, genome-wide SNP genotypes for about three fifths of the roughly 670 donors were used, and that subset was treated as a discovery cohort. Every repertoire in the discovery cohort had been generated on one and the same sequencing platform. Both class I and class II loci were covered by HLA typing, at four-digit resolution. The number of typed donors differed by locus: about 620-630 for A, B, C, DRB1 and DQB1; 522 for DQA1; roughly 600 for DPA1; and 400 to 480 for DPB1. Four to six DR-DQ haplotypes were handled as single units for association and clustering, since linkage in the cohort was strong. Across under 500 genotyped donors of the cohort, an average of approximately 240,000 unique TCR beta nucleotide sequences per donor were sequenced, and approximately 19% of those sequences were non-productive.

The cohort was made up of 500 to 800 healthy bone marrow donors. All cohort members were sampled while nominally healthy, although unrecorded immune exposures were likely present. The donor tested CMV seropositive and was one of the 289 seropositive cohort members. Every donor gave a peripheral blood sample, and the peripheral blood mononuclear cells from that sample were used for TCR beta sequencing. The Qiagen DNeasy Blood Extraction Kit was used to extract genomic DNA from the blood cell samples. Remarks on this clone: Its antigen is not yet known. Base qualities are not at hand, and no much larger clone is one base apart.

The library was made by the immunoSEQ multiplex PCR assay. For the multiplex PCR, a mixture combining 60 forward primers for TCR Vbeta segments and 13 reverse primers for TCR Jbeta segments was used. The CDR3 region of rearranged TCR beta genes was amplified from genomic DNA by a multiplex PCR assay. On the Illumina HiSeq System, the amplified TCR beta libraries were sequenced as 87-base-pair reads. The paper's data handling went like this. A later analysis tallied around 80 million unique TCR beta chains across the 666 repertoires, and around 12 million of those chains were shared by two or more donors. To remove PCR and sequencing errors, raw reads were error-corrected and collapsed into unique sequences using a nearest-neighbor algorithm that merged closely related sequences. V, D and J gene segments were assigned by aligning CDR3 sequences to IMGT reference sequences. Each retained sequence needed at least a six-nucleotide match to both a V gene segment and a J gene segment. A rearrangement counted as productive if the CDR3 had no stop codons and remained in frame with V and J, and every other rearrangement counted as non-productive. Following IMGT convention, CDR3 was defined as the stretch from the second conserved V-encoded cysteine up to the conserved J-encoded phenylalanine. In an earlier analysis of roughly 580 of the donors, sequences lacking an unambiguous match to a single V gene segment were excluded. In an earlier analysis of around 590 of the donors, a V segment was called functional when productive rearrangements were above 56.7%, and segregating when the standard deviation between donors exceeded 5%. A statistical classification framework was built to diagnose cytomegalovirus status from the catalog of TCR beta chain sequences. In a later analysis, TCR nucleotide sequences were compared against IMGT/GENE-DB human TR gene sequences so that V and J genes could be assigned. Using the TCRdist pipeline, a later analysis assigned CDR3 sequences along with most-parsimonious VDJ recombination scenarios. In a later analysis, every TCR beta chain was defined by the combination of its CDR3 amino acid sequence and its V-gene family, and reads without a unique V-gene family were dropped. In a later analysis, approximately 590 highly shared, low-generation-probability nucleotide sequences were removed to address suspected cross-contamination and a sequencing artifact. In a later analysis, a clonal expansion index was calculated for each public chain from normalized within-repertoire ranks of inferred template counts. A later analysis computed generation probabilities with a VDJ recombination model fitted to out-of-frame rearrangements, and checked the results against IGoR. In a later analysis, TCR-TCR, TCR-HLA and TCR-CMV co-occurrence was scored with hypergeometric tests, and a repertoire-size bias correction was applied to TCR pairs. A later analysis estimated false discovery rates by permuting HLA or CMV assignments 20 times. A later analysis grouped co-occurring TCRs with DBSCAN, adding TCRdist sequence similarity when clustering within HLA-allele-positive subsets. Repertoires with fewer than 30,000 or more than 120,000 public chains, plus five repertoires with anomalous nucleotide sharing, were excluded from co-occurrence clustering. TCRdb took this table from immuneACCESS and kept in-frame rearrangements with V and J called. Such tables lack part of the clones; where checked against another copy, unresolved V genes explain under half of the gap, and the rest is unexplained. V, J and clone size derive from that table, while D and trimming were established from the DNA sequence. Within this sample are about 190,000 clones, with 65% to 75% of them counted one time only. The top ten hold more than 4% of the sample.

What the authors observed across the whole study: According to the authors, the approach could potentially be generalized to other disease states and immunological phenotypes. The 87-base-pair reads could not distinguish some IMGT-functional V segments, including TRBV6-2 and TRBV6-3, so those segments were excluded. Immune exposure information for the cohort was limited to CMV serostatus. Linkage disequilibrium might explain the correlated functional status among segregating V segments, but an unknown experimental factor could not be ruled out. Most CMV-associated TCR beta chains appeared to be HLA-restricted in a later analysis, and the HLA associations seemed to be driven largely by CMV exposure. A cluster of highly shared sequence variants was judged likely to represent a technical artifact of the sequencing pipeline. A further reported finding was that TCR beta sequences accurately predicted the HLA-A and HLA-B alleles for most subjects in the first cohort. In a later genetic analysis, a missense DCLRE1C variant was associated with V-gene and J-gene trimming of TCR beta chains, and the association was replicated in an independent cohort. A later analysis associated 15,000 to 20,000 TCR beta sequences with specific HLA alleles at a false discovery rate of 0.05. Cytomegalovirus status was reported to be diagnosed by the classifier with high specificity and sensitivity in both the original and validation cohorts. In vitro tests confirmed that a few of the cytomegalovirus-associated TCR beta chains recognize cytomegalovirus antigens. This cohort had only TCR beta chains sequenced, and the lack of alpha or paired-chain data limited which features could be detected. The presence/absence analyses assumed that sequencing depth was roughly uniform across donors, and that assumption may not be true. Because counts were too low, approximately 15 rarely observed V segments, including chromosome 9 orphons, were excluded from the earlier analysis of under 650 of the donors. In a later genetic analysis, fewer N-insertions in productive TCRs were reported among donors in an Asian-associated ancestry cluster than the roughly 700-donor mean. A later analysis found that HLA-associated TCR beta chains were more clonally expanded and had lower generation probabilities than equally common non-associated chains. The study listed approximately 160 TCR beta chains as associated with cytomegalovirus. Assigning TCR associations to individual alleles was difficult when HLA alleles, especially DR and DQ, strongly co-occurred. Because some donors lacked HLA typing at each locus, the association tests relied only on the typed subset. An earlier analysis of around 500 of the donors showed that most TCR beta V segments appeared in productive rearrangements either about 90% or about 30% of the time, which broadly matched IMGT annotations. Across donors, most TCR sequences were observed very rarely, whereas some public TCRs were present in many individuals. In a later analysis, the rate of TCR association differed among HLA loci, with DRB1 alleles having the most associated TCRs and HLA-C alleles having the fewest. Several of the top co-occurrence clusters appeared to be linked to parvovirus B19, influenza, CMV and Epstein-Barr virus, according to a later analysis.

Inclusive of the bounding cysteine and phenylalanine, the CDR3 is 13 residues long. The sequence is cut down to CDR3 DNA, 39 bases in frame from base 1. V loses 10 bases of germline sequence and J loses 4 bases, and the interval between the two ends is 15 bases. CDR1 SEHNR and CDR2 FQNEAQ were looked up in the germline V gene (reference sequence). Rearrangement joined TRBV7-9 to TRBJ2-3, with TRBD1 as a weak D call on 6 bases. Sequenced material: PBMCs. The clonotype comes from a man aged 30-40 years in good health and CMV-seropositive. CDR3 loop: CATRKAGADTQYF. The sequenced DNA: TGTGCCACCCGGAAGGCAGGGGCAGATACGCAGTATTTT.